Following are 2 T cell receptor beta chains from one sample sequenced in a study of human T cells and chemical hapten exposure. TCRdb independently ran MiXCR on the RACE reads; one entry per CDR3 protein. This table has about 340,000 distinct CDR3 sequences, around 7% appearing once. As for time point: patch test 1, 2 weeks after DPC sensitization. Documented treatment: therapeutic diphenylcyclopropenone sensitization with weekly scalp DPC. The input for sequencing was whole blood, taken in connection with sensitization to the hapten diphenylcyclopropenone (DPC). Every receptor here comes from a woman aged 18 to 35 with alopecia areata. Some clones in this sample may be carry-over from other donors' samples.

This clonotype was seen only a few times. The CDR3 DNA follows: TGTGCCAGCTCACCACGAAGTTCTGAAGAGACCCAGTACTTC. Translation gives CASSPRSSEETQYF. The V gene is TRBV18, the J gene TRBJ2-5, with D uncertain. The CDR3 totals 14 residues. Germline V CDR1 and CDR2: KGHSH, LQKENI. Trimming removed 1 base from V and 3 bases from J, with 9 bases in between.

This clonotype was recorded at least ten times. The chain is built from TRBV11-1 and TRBJ1-2, with a tentative D call TRBD1 (5 bases). The CDR3 extends over 14 amino acids. The V gene's germline CDR1 is SGHAT and CDR2 FQDESV (reference sequence). Trimming shortened V by 1 base and J by 4 bases, and 10 bases separated the two germline ends. The CDR3 loop is CASSLETGAYGYTF. The CDR3 region has the DNA TGTGCCAGCAGCTTAGAGACTGGGGCCTATGGCTACACCTTC.